This entry lists 31 T cell receptor beta chains sequenced from one sample in a study of human T cells and chemical hapten exposure. One entry per CDR3 protein, called by TCRdb with MiXCR from the RACE reads. The sample consists of 300,000 to 450,000 distinct CDR3 sequences, approximately 4.4% of them appearing once. The time point here: patch test 1, 2 weeks after DPC sensitization. This sample's treatment: therapeutic diphenylcyclopropenone sensitization with weekly scalp DPC. Sample: whole blood, taken in connection with sensitization to the hapten diphenylcyclopropenone (DPC). The origin of the receptors is a woman in her fifties or sixties with alopecia areata. Some clones in this sample may be carry-over from other donors' samples.

This chain joins TRBV28 and TRBJ1-3; TRBD1 aligns across 10 bases. This CDR3 is built from 16 residues. Germline CDR1 and CDR2: MDHEN and SYDVKM. J was trimmed by 4 bases and V by 5 bases; bases with no gene match: 8. CDR3 DNA sequence: TGTGCCAGCAGTCAGGGACAGGGGACTGAAGGAAACACCATATATTTT. Amino acids: CASSQGQGTEGNTIYF.

The V gene is TRBV18, the J gene TRBJ1-1, with D perhaps matching TRBD1 (5 bases). The germline V gene has CDR1 KGHSH and CDR2 LQKENI. Trimming took off 0 bases at V and 6 bases at J, with 11 bases between the two ends. The CDR3 is 14 amino acids. This CDR3 is CASSPPLAGAEAFF. The CDR3 nucleotides are TGTGCCAGCTCACCACCCCTAGCGGGGGCTGAAGCTTTCTTT.

The rearrangement uses TRBV7-2 and TRBJ2-1; TRBD2 might be the D (7 bases). The CDR3 contains 15 residues. V was shortened by 6 bases and J by 7 bases, with 19 bases between the two germline ends. Germline-derived CDR1 and CDR2 are SGHTA and FQGNSA. CDR3 nucleotide sequence: TGTGCCAGCAGTCCCAGGGGCGGGAGTGCAAATGAGCAGTTCTTC. Translating it yields CASSPRGGSANEQFF.

At least ten counts were recorded for this clonotype. This chain links TRBV11-2 with TRBJ2-7, with 14 bases that match TRBD2. The CDR3 totals 17 residues. V lost 5 bases, J lost 3 bases, and 9 bases stayed unmatched. The germline V gene has CDR1 SGHAT and CDR2 FQNNGV. The CDR3 region is CASSPGTSGGFRYEQYF. DNA of the CDR3: TGTGCCAGCAGCCCGGGGACTAGCGGGGGCTTCCGCTACGAGCAGTACTTC.

This clonotype was counted many times. CDR3 sequence: CASSSARGPGNTIYF. Here the CDR3 DNA reads TGTGCCAGCAGTTCCGCGAGAGGGCCTGGAAACACCATATATTTT. The genes are TRBV6-5 and TRBJ1-3; no definite D call. The CDR3 sequence is 15 residues long. Per germline, CDR1 MNHEY and CDR2 SVGAGI. The germline V and J ends were trimmed by 4 bases and 2 bases, with 12 bases remaining between them.

The chain is built from TRBV15 and TRBJ2-4, with D perhaps assigned TRBD1 or TRBD2 (6 bases each). The length of the CDR3 is 14 residues. The V gene's germline CDR1 is LNHNV and CDR2 YYDKDF (reference sequence). Trimming cost V 7 bases and J 3 bases, with 13 bases left between them. The CDR3 region is CATKGGEGKNIQYF. CDR3 bases: TGTGCCACCAAGGGGGGCGAGGGCAAAAACATTCAGTACTTC.

This clonotype was seen a handful of times. V gene TRBV6-1 combines with J gene TRBJ2-3; 7 positions match TRBD2. V was clipped by 11 bases and J by 6 bases; unmatched bases: 14. The CDR3 spans 14 residues. Germline CDR1 MNHNS, CDR2 SASEGT. The CDR3 loop reads CASRAGATSDTQYF. The CDR3, as DNA: TGTGCCTCCCGGGCGGGAGCCACCTCGGATACGCAGTATTTT.

Ten or more counts support this clonotype. CDR3 nucleotides: TGTGCCAGCACCTTGCTTCCAGGACAGCAAGAGACCCAGTACTTC. It codes for CASTLLPGQQETQYF. The rearrangement links TRBV12-3 or TRBV12-4 to TRBJ2-5; D is perhaps TRBD1 (6 bases). Deletions cut 7 bases from V and 2 bases from J, with 17 bases between. This CDR3 contains 15 residues.

The table lists this clonotype with many counts. The chain recombines TRBV7-9 with TRBJ1-5; D perhaps matches TRBD1 (5 bases). The CDR3 is 15 residues long. The V gene lost 0 bases and the J gene lost 6 bases, with 12 bases spanning the gap. In germline, CDR1 is SEHNR, CDR2 FQNEAQ (reference sequence). The CDR3 reads CASSLAGDPRQPQHF. The CDR3 bases are TGTGCCAGCAGCTTAGCTGGGGACCCGCGTCAGCCCCAGCATTTT.

The sample holds many counts of this clonotype. V and J are TRBV9 and TRBJ2-1, with TRBD1 matching over 8 bases. The CDR3 has 15 amino acids. J gave up 6 bases and V 5 bases, and 10 bases lay outside the gene matches. Germline V gives CDR1 SGDLS, CDR2 YYNGEE. Written as DNA, the CDR3 is TGTGCCAGCAGTCCGACAGGGGTGCTTGGCAATGAGCAGTTCTTC. Encoded protein: CASSPTGVLGNEQFF. Drawing the rest from reference TRBV9 and TRBJ2-1, the complete variable domain is DSGVTQTPKHLITATGQRVTLRCSPRSGDLSVYWYQQSLDQGLQFLIQYYNGEERAKGNILERFSAQQFPDLHSELNLSSLELGDSALYFCASSPTGVLGNEQFFGPGTRLTVL.

In its sample, this clonotype was seen a few times. The chain carries TRBV10-3 and TRBJ1-5; possible D gene TRBD1, 6 bases. The CDR3 totals 17 residues. CDR1 and CDR2 (germline): ENHRY, SYGVKD. The germline V and J ends were trimmed by 2 bases and 7 bases, with 21 bases remaining between them. CDR3 protein: CAISETGPVSLGQPQHF. CDR3 sequence (DNA): TGTGCCATCAGTGAGACAGGGCCCGTTTCGTTAGGACAGCCCCAGCATTTT.

At least ten counts were recorded for this clonotype. This sequence joins TRBV28 and TRBJ2-7; 7 bases fit TRBD1. Germline V gives CDR1 MDHEN, CDR2 SYDVKM. V trimming: 5 bases; J trimming: 7 bases; junction bases outside the gene matches: 11. The CDR3 length is 14 residues. In DNA, the CDR3 is TGTGCCAGCAGTGGTACAGGGGTCCCTATGGAGCAGTACTTC. Encoded protein: CASSGTGVPMEQYF.

This clonotype has only a few counts. The chain is built from TRBV6-6 and TRBJ2-3; 10 nucleotides agree with TRBD2. Per germline, CDR1 MNHNY and CDR2 SVGAGI (reference sequence). V was clipped by 2 bases and J by 3 bases; unmatched bases: 5. CDR3 length: 16 amino acids. The CDR3 DNA is TGTGCCAGCAGTTACACAGCGGGAGGGGGGACAGATACGCAGTATTTT. Its protein is CASSYTAGGGTDTQYF.

This clonotype was detected many times. This chain links TRBV4-3 with TRBJ2-7, with D maybe TRBD2 (5 bases). CDR1 and CDR2 (germline): LGHNA, YSLEER. The CDR3 sequence is 14 residues long. The V end was cut by 0 bases, the J end by 9 bases, with 15 bases between. This CDR3 is CASSQDPGLSVQYF. The DNA for the CDR3 is TGCGCCAGCAGCCAAGACCCCGGACTTTCCGTGCAGTACTTC.

This clonotype was found many times. The rearrangement joins TRBV30 to TRBJ2-1, with a possible D match to TRBD2 (6 bases). The CDR3 consists of 13 residues. Trimming cost V 2 bases and J 4 bases, with 9 bases left between them. Germline CDR1 is GTSNPN and CDR2 is SVGIG (reference sequence). CDR3 loop: CAWSSGEYNEQFF. The CDR3 bases are TGTGCCTGGAGTTCGGGAGAGTACAATGAGCAGTTCTTC.

This clonotype was detected ten times or more. The chain has TRBV29-1 and TRBJ2-3; tentatively, D is TRBD2 (6 bases). Trimming pared 2 bases from V and 5 bases from J, leaving 11 bases between. The CDR3 runs to 13 residues. The V gene's germline CDR1 is SQVTM and CDR2 ANQGSEA. The DNA of the CDR3 is TGCAGCGTTGAAACGGGAGAGATAGATACGCAGTATTTT. Translated, it gives CSVETGEIDTQYF.

This rearrangement joins TRBV2 to TRBJ1-1, with D perhaps matching TRBD1 (6 bases). Per the germline V gene, CDR1 is SNHLY and CDR2 is FYNNEI. CDR3 length equals 11 residues. V gave up 7 bases and J gave up 7 bases, with 10 bases separating them. The CDR3: CASKGVVEAFF. In DNA, the CDR3 is TGTGCCAGCAAGGGGGTGGTTGAAGCTTTCTTT.

In its sample, this clonotype was seen a few times. This chain uses TRBV29-1 with TRBJ1-2, with unresolved D. V lost 3 bases and J 2 bases, leaving 7 bases between the germline ends. The CDR3 length is 12 residues. Germline-derived CDR1 and CDR2 are SQVTM and ANQGSEA. CDR3: CSVDNKNYGYTF. In nucleotides, the CDR3 is TGCAGCGTTGATAACAAAAACTATGGCTACACCTTC.

V usage is TRBV4-2 and J usage is TRBJ1-1; D may be TRBD1 (5 bases). Germline values: CDR1 LGHNA, CDR2 YNFKEQ. The CDR3 length is 17 residues. Trimming took 0 bases from V and 1 from J, leaving 15 bases between them. CDR3 in DNA: TGTGCCAGCAGCCAAGAGATTGGGAGAGGGGCGAACACTGAAGCTTTCTTT. Amino acids: CASSQEIGRGANTEAFF.

The CDR3 here is CASSALGSGANVLTF. The DNA for the CDR3 is TGTGCCAGCAGTGCATTGGGGTCTGGGGCCAACGTCCTGACTTTC. This chain links TRBV25-1 with TRBJ2-6; no firm D call. The germline CDR1 and CDR2 sequences are MGHDK and SYGVNS. Between the trimmed V and J ends, which lost 4 bases and 1 base, there was a span of 8 bases. The CDR3 runs 15 residues.

In its sample, this clonotype was seen a few times. The J gene is TRBJ1-5, the V gene TRBV15; D gene unclear. This CDR3 region has 13 residues. CDR1 is LNHNV and CDR2 is YYDKDF in the germline V gene (reference sequence). The V and J ends lost 3 bases and 4 bases respectively, with 7 bases between them. CDR3 coding DNA: TGTGCCACCAGCAGTCCCCTTAATCAGCCCCAGCATTTT. This codes for CATSSPLNQPQHF.

This clonotype was picked up a small number of times. The chain links TRBV5-8 to TRBJ1-1; the D gene is possibly TRBD1 (6 bases). The CDR3 loop spans 13 amino acids. Germline CDR1 SGHTS, CDR2 YDEGEE. With 2 bases removed from V and 9 bases from J, the gap between germline ends came to 14 bases. The chain's CDR3 is CASSFRGRQKAFF. The CDR3 nucleotides are TGTGCCAGCAGCTTCAGGGGCCGACAAAAAGCTTTCTTT.

This clonotype was picked up many times. V gene TRBV29-1 combines with J gene TRBJ1-5, with TRBD1 as a possible D gene (6 bases). Germline values: CDR1 SQVTM, CDR2 ANQGSEA. The CDR3 runs 12 residues. The V end was cut by 6 bases, the J end by 6 bases, with 12 bases between. This CDR3 is CSVAGVGQPQHF. The CDR3 region has the DNA TGCAGCGTCGCAGGGGTCGGTCAGCCCCAGCATTTT. The variable domain in full, completed from reference TRBV29-1 and TRBJ1-5, reads SAVISQKPSRDICQRGTSLTIQCQVDSQVTMMFWYRQQPGQSLTLIATANQGSEATYESGFVIDKFPISRPNLTFSTLTVSNMSPEDSSIYLCSVAGVGQPQHFGDGTRLSIL.

This clonotype was seen many times. The CDR3 loop reads CAISEARDYGYTF. In DNA, the CDR3 is TGTGCCATCAGTGAAGCTAGGGACTATGGCTACACCTTC. The chain carries TRBV10-3 and TRBJ1-2; D remains ambiguous. The CDR3 totals 13 residues. In germline, CDR1 is ENHRY, CDR2 SYGVKD. Trimming stripped 3 bases from V and 3 bases from J, with 8 bases between.

This clonotype has a handful of counts. The J gene is TRBJ1-1, the V gene TRBV12-3 or TRBV12-4, with a possible D match to TRBD1 (6 bases). V was shortened by 8 bases and J by 9 bases, with 28 bases between the two germline ends. The CDR3 extends over 16 amino acids. The CDR3 spells CASHRAGELGALQAFF. Written as DNA, the CDR3 is TGTGCCAGCCACAGGGCCGGAGAACTGGGAGCCTTACAAGCTTTCTTT.

This clonotype has a count of ten or more. The V call is TRBV12-3 or TRBV12-4, the J call TRBJ2-6; D tentatively fits TRBD1 or TRBD2 (5 bases each). The CDR3 totals 15 residues. V lost 3 bases to trimming and J lost 2 bases, with 8 bases between them. In nucleotides, the CDR3 is TGTGCCAGCAGTTTCCAGGGAGCTGGGGCCAACGTCCTGACTTTC. Translation gives CASSFQGAGANVLTF.

This clonotype was seen ten or more times. CDR3 DNA: TGTGCCAGCAGCCCCCGGACAGGGGGCGAGGAGACCCAGTACTTC. Protein sequence: CASSPRTGGEETQYF. The chain uses TRBV7-2 and TRBJ2-5, with 11 bases that match TRBD1. This CDR3 spans 15 amino acids. With V trimmed by 5 bases and J by 5 bases, 7 bases remained unmatched. CDR1 SGHTA and CDR2 FQGNSA come from the germline V gene.

This clonotype was counted many times. This chain links TRBV15 with TRBJ1-2; no definite D call. The CDR3 has 13 residues. The ends were cut back, 0 bases at V and 6 bases at J, with 8 bases in the middle. The germline CDR1 and CDR2 sequences are LNHNV and YYDKDF (reference sequence). CDR3 coding DNA: TGTGCCACCAGCAGAGATCTCTCGAATGGCTACACCTTC. It is translated as CATSRDLSNGYTF.

The V gene is TRBV12-3 or TRBV12-4, the J gene TRBJ2-2, with TRBD1 matching over 8 bases. The junction had 5 bases not matched to a gene; V was cut back by 3 bases and J by 8 bases. This CDR3 spans 14 amino acids. The CDR3 sequence is CASSFDRGSGELFF. The CDR3 DNA is TGTGCCAGCAGTTTCGACAGGGGATCGGGGGAGCTGTTTTTT.

The genes are TRBV29-1 and TRBJ2-5; D is undetermined. There are 10 residues in the CDR3. Per the germline V gene, CDR1 is SQVTM and CDR2 is ANQGSEA. V was cut by 4 bases and J by 5 bases, with 5 bases left in between. The CDR3 region has the DNA TGCAGCGTTGCCGGGGAGACCCAGTACTTC. Translated: CSVAGETQYF.

This clonotype was counted at least ten times. The gene calls are TRBV12-3 or TRBV12-4 and TRBJ2-1; 7 bases are a match to TRBD2. The CDR3 contains 15 residues. The ends lost 4 bases at V and 6 bases at J; junction bases unmatched: 9. As DNA, the CDR3 is TGTGCCAGCAGTTACCGGGAGGCCCCCCCCAATGAGCAGTTCTTC. This sequence encodes CASSYREAPPNEQFF.